The rows below give T cell receptor beta chains drawn from one sample of a study of shared clonotypes between healthy human individuals. The data were produced by immunoSEQ multiplex PCR, yet TCRdb's version contains in-frame clones alone and is incomplete. The repertoire has approximately 600,000 clones, 90% to 95% of them found once; the top ten carry around 0.11%. Sequencing used naive CD8+ T cells sorted from blood. The receptor set was obtained from a woman between 25 and 40 years old in good health. The CDR3 runs from the conserved cysteine through the conserved F or W. A D gene is named only where the DNA matches it firmly. Rows give clone size only sometimes, using once, few, many, or a class for an expanded clone.

D gene: -; clone size: -; J gene: TRBJ2-7; V gene: TRBV4-1; CDR3 protein: CASSQAASYEQYF; CDR3 DNA: TGCGCCAGCAGCCAAGCGGCTAGCTACGAGCAGTACTTC
D gene: -; clone size: -; J gene: TRBJ2-1; V gene: TRBV9; CDR3 protein: CASSTRWVPKESYNEQFF; CDR3 DNA: TGTGCCAGCAGCACACGTTGGGTCCCGAAAGAATCCTACAATGAGCAGTTCTTC
D gene: -; clone size: once; J gene: TRBJ1-5; V gene: TRBV7-8; CDR3 protein: CASSLVPIRDPGMPHQPQHF; CDR3 DNA: TGTGCCAGCAGCTTAGTCCCCATAAGGGACCCAGGAATGCCTCATCAGCCCCAGCATTTT
D gene: -; clone size: -; J gene: TRBJ1-2; V gene: TRBV11-1; CDR3 protein: CASSFDNYGYTF; CDR3 DNA: TGTGCCAGCAGCTTTGACAACTATGGCTACACCTTC
D gene: -; clone size: -; J gene: TRBJ2-7; V gene: TRBV13; CDR3 protein: CASSLVPGDGEQYF; CDR3 DNA: TGTGCCAGCAGCTTAGTGCCGGGGGATGGCGAGCAGTACTTC
D gene: -; clone size: -; J gene: TRBJ2-7; V gene: TRBV27; CDR3 protein: CASSFGASYEQYF; CDR3 DNA: TGTGCCAGCAGTTTTGGGGCCTCCTACGAGCAGTACTTC
D gene: -; clone size: once; J gene: TRBJ2-7; V gene: TRBV11-2; CDR3 protein: CASSLGSGYEQYF; CDR3 DNA: TGTGCCAGCAGCCTCGGTAGCGGCTACGAGCAGTACTTC
D gene: -; clone size: -; J gene: TRBJ2-5; V gene: TRBV7-9; CDR3 protein: CASSRGGEETQYF; CDR3 DNA: TGTGCCAGCAGCAGGGGGGGCGAAGAGACCCAGTACTTC
D gene: TRBD1; clone size: -; J gene: TRBJ2-2; V gene: TRBV19; CDR3 protein: CASSTADRGIFAGELFF; CDR3 DNA: TGTGCCAGTAGTACGGCCGACAGGGGAATCTTCGCCGGGGAGCTGTTTTTT
D gene: -; clone size: -; J gene: TRBJ2-7; V gene: TRBV13; CDR3 protein: CASSLDSSYEQYF; CDR3 DNA: TGTGCCAGCAGCTTAGACAGCTCCTACGAGCAGTACTTC
D gene: -; clone size: -; J gene: TRBJ2-1; V gene: TRBV27; CDR3 protein: CASSGRTYNEQFF; CDR3 DNA: TGTGCCAGCAGCGGGAGAACCTACAATGAGCAGTTCTTC
D gene: TRBD1; clone size: -; J gene: TRBJ2-1; V gene: TRBV5-4; CDR3 protein: CASLGQGSFWEQFF; CDR3 DNA: TGTGCCAGCCTCGGACAGGGTTCCTTCTGGGAGCAGTTCTTC
D gene: TRBD2; clone size: once; J gene: TRBJ2-1; V gene: TRBV7-9; CDR3 protein: CASSSFSGRAYNEQFF; CDR3 DNA: TGTGCCAGCAGTTCGTTTAGCGGGAGAGCTTACAATGAGCAGTTCTTC
D gene: TRBD2; clone size: once; J gene: TRBJ2-3; V gene: TRBV4-1; CDR3 protein: CASSQGKREVPTDTQYF; CDR3 DNA: TGCGCCAGCAGCCAAGGCAAACGGGAGGTCCCAACAGATACGCAGTATTTT
D gene: -; clone size: -; J gene: TRBJ2-1; V gene: TRBV6-5; CDR3 protein: CASSPGSYNEQFF; CDR3 DNA: TGTGCCAGCAGCCCCGGCTCCTACAATGAGCAGTTCTTC
D gene: -; clone size: -; J gene: TRBJ2-2; V gene: TRBV9; CDR3 protein: CATGPANTGELFF; CDR3 DNA: TGTGCCACCGGGCCAGCGAACACCGGGGAGCTGTTTTTT
D gene: -; clone size: -; J gene: TRBJ2-7; V gene: TRBV7-9; CDR3 protein: CASSSRGATLEQYF; CDR3 DNA: TGTGCCAGCAGCTCCAGGGGAGCTACGTTGGAGCAGTACTTC
D gene: -; clone size: -; J gene: TRBJ2-3; V gene: TRBV14; CDR3 protein: CASSQWSARTHGTDTQYF; CDR3 DNA: TGTGCCAGCAGCCAATGGTCAGCACGTACTCATGGCACAGATACGCAGTATTTT
D gene: -; clone size: -; J gene: TRBJ2-7; V gene: TRBV7-6; CDR3 protein: CASSSAEVGYEQYF; CDR3 DNA: TGTGCCAGCAGCTCAGCGGAAGTGGGCTACGAGCAGTACTTC
D gene: -; clone size: -; J gene: TRBJ2-1; V gene: TRBV7-6; CDR3 protein: CASSLAVGRNNEQFF; CDR3 DNA: TGTGCCAGCAGCTTGGCGGTTGGACGGAACAATGAGCAGTTCTTC
D gene: -; clone size: -; J gene: TRBJ2-1; V gene: TRBV27; CDR3 protein: CASSVGEVNEQFF; CDR3 DNA: TGTGCCAGCAGTGTGGGAGAAGTCAATGAGCAGTTCTTC
D gene: -; clone size: -; J gene: TRBJ2-7; V gene: TRBV19; CDR3 protein: CASSTGAGEQYF; CDR3 DNA: TGTGCCAGTAGTACGGGTGCGGGAGAGCAGTACTTC
D gene: -; clone size: -; J gene: TRBJ2-7; V gene: TRBV7-9; CDR3 protein: CASSPDRTSHEQYF; CDR3 DNA: TGTGCCAGCAGCCCAGACCGGACTTCTCACGAGCAGTACTTC
D gene: TRBD2; clone size: -; J gene: TRBJ2-5; V gene: TRBV29-1; CDR3 protein: CSVDGGRAREQYF; CDR3 DNA: TGCAGCGTTGATGGCGGGAGGGCCCGGGAGCAGTACTTC
D gene: -; clone size: -; J gene: TRBJ1-4; V gene: TRBV4-1; CDR3 protein: CASSTQTAWGEKLFF; CDR3 DNA: TGCGCCAGCAGCACTCAAACGGCCTGGGGTGAAAAACTGTTTTTT
D gene: -; clone size: -; J gene: TRBJ1-5; V gene: TRBV27; CDR3 protein: CASSREQGRGRSNQPQHF; CDR3 DNA: TGTGCCAGCAGTCGAGAACAGGGTCGGGGTCGGAGCAATCAGCCCCAGCATTTT